Below, 20 T cell receptor beta chains from the same sample are listed, as sequenced in a study of blood T cell repertoires in COVID-19. This table comes from immunoSEQ multiplex PCR, and its TCRdb copy is limited to in-frame clones, with some not included. The table lists 200,000 to 250,000 clones, approximately 90% of them singletons. The material sequenced was peripheral blood. The receptors here all came from an elderly man with acute or convalescent COVID-19.

V usage is TRBV2 and J usage is TRBJ1-2; D is ambiguous. The CDR3 is 12 residues long. Trimming left V 5 bases short and J 2 bases short, with 6 bases between. Germline CDR1 reads SNHLY; CDR2 reads FYNNEI. CDR3 residues: CASSRQNYGYTF. The DNA of the CDR3 is TGTGCCAGCAGTCGACAAAACTATGGCTACACCTTC.

The chain recombines TRBV6-6 with TRBJ2-2, with D perhaps matching TRBD1 (5 bases). Trimming removed 2 bases at V and 3 bases at J, with 13 bases between. Germline CDR1 is MNHNY and CDR2 is SVGAGI (reference sequence). The CDR3 extends over 16 amino acids. This CDR3 reads CASSYQGPRDTGELFF. DNA of the CDR3: TGTGCCAGCAGTTACCAGGGCCCAAGGGACACCGGGGAGCTGTTTTTT.

This chain connects TRBV19 to TRBJ1-3; 8 bases line up with TRBD1. CDR1 is LNHDA and CDR2 is SQIVND in the germline V gene (reference sequence). The V gene end was trimmed by 5 bases and the J gene end by 3 bases; junction bases not matched to a gene: 9. The CDR3 totals 16 residues. CDR3 coding DNA: TGTGCCAGTAGTCCCCCTAGGGACAGGTTTGGAAACACCATATATTTT. This codes for CASSPPRDRFGNTIYF.

The chain recombines TRBV24-1 with TRBJ2-7; no firm D call. Germline V CDR1 and CDR2: KGHDR, SFDVKD. V shed 4 bases and J shed 0 bases, with 18 bases lying between them. The CDR3 extends over 17 amino acids. This CDR3 reads CATSETPFGIHSYEQYV. CDR3 DNA sequence: TGTGCCACCAGTGAAACCCCTTTTGGTATACACTCCTACGAGCAGTACGTC.

The chain recombines TRBV3-1 (or the pseudogene TRBV3-2) with TRBJ2-7, with unresolved D. Trimming pared 1 base from V and 8 bases from J, leaving 15 bases between. Looked up from germline, CDR1 is LGHDT and CDR2 is YNNKEL (reference sequence). The CDR3 consists of 14 residues. The CDR3 nucleotides are TGTGCCAGCAGCCAAGGAAGTCAGGCCCGGAAGCAGTACTTC. It encodes CASSQGSQARKQYF.

This clone was observed a handful of times. This chain joins TRBV7-2 and TRBJ2-1; 8 bases align to TRBD1. Germline loops: CDR1 SGHTA, CDR2 FQGNSA. Losses at the gene ends were 5 bases for V and 3 bases for J; bases not matched to a gene: 6. The length of the CDR3 is 15 residues. The CDR3 reads CASSPGQGGYNEQFF. CDR3 coding DNA: TGTGCCAGCAGCCCCGGACAGGGAGGCTACAATGAGCAGTTCTTC.

The V and J genes are TRBV5-6 and TRBJ2-3; D is perhaps TRBD1 (6 bases). Germline V gene data show CDR1 as SGHDT and CDR2 as YYEEEE. The CDR3 runs to 15 residues. The V end was cut by 3 bases, the J end by 6 bases, with 17 bases between. CDR3 nucleotides: TGTGCCAGCAGCTGGAAAGGCTCTACAGGGGATACGCAGTATTTT. This sequence encodes CASSWKGSTGDTQYF.

V and J are TRBV24-1 and TRBJ2-1; 14 bases align to TRBD2. Germline V lookup: CDR1 KGHDR, CDR2 SFDVKD. J gave up 4 bases and V 3 bases, and 4 bases lay outside the gene matches. This CDR3 comprises 17 residues. CDR3 sequence: CATSDAGLAGVYNEQFF. The CDR3 coding sequence is TGTGCCACCAGTGATGCGGGACTAGCGGGAGTTTACAATGAGCAGTTCTTC.

The V call is TRBV25-1, the J call TRBJ2-7; no firm D call. This CDR3 is 13 amino acids long. Germline V gene data show CDR1 as MGHDK and CDR2 as SYGVNS. Between the trimmed V and J ends, which lost 3 bases and 2 bases, there was a span of 8 bases. CDR3 sequence (DNA): TGTGCCAGCAGTGAGACACCTACCTACGAGCAGTACTTC. Residues: CASSETPTYEQYF.

The rearrangement links TRBV21-1 to TRBJ2-7; TRBD2, as called in the table, went unchecked against the DNA. TRBV21-1 is an annotated pseudogene. This CDR3 has 14 residues. DNA of the CDR3: TGTGCCAGCAGACCCCGCGGCTTTATGGACGAGCAGTACGTC. Translation gives CASRPRGFMDEQYV.

CDR3 bases: TGTGCCACCAGTGATGATGAGGGTACGTACAATGAGCAGTTCTTC. Translated: CATSDDEGTYNEQFF. The chain combines TRBV24-1 with TRBJ2-1; a weak D match, TRBD2 (5 bases). Trimming shortened V by 3 bases and J by 4 bases, and 12 bases separated the two germline ends. CDR1 is KGHDR and CDR2 is SFDVKD in the germline V gene. The CDR3 runs to 15 residues.

The CDR3 DNA reads as TGTGCCACCAGTGCGAGGCCGGGACAGGGGGTATACACTGAAGCTTTCTTT. Amino acids: CATSARPGQGVYTEAFF. This chain links TRBV24-1 with TRBJ1-1; 11 bases match TRBD1. V shed 5 bases, J shed 3 bases, and the junction held 10 bases outside the gene matches. Germline V gene sequence: CDR1 KGHDR, CDR2 SFDVKD. This CDR3 region has 17 residues.

Concerning this clone itself: The same CDR3 can be traced to other DNA sequences in this sample. J is TRBJ1-4 and V is TRBV18, with D possibly being TRBD1 (6 bases). The V gene's germline CDR1 is KGHSH and CDR2 LQKENI. This CDR3 has 14 residues. V was shortened by 3 bases and J by 2 bases, with 7 bases between the two germline ends. CDR3 in DNA: TGTGCCAGCTCACCCAGGGGCACTAATGAAAAACTGTTTTTT. Amino acid sequence: CASSPRGTNEKLFF.

The chain combines TRBV29-1 with TRBJ2-7, with D maybe TRBD1 (7 bases). CDR3 length equals 11 residues. Germline CDR1 SQVTM, CDR2 ANQGSEA. Trimming removed 6 bases at V and 7 bases at J, with 13 bases between. CDR3 amino acids: CSVATGREQYF. Written as DNA, the CDR3 is TGCAGCGTCGCGACAGGGAGGGAGCAGTACTTC.

The genes are TRBV19 and TRBJ1-2; weak D call: TRBD1 (5 bases). Deletions cut 9 bases from V and 0 bases from J, with 14 bases between. Germline values: CDR1 LNHDA, CDR2 SQIVND (reference sequence). The CDR3 is 14 residues long. CDR3 sequence: CASVQESANYGYTF. The DNA for the CDR3 is TGTGCCAGCGTACAGGAATCGGCTAACTATGGCTACACCTTC.

This chain joins TRBV28 and TRBJ2-3; D might be TRBD1 (6 bases). The CDR3 runs to 14 residues. Germline loops: CDR1 MDHEN, CDR2 SYDVKM. V was pared by 5 bases and J by 2 bases, with 11 bases between. The CDR3 spells CASSTGPFTDTQYF. DNA of the CDR3: TGTGCCAGCAGTACAGGGCCTTTCACAGATACGCAGTATTTT.

CDR3 residues: CASSLSIRGDLKDGYTF. For the CDR3, the DNA is TGTGCCAGCAGTCTTTCTATCCGGGGAGATTTAAAAGATGGCTACACCTTC. V gene TRBV2 combines with J gene TRBJ1-2; unclear D gene. The CDR3 totals 17 residues. Germline CDR1 and CDR2: SNHLY and FYNNEI. V gave up 5 bases and J gave up 6 bases, with 25 bases separating them.

The chain has TRBV4-3 and TRBJ1-4; D uncertain. Germline V gives CDR1 LGHNA, CDR2 YSLEER. Trimming removed 0 bases at V and 8 bases at J, with 16 bases between. CDR3 length: 16 residues. CDR3 bases: TGCGCCAGCAGCCAAGATTACGAGGAAGTGCGGGAAAAACTGTTTTTT. It yields the protein CASSQDYEEVREKLFF.

V gene TRBV19 combines with J gene TRBJ2-5; 8 bases map to TRBD2. The V segment lost 1 base and the J segment 5 bases; nucleotides outside the gene matches: 6. This CDR3 is built from 15 residues. From germline, CDR1 is LNHDA and CDR2 SQIVND (reference sequence). This CDR3 reads CASSIGSGIGETQYF. DNA for the CDR3: TGTGCCAGTAGTATAGGTAGCGGGATAGGGGAGACCCAGTACTTC.

This chain uses TRBV19 with TRBJ2-4; 7 bases align to TRBD2. There are 16 residues in the CDR3. Germline V gene sequence: CDR1 LNHDA, CDR2 SQIVND (reference sequence). Trimming took 3 bases from V and 2 from J; bases not matched to a gene: 7. CDR3: CASSMGAAGTKNIQYF. Here the CDR3 DNA reads TGTGCCAGTAGTATGGGTGCAGCGGGAACCAAAAACATTCAGTACTTC.